The 21 T cell receptor beta chains below all came from one sample that was sequenced in a study of T cells in narcolepsy. TCRdb keeps only in-frame clones here, not all; method: immunoSEQ multiplex PCR. The table has some 34,000 clones, approximately 77% seen once. Sequenced: memory (CD45RA-) CD4+ T cells from blood. The receptors here all came from a human donor in good health.

The rearrangement joins TRBV6-1 to TRBJ1-4, with 8 bases matching TRBD1. With 6 bases clipped from V and 8 bases from J, the junction kept 8 bases outside the gene matches. This CDR3 comprises 14 residues. Germline V gene lookup returns CDR1 MNHNS and CDR2 SASEGT. The CDR3 loop is CASRLTGAREKLFF. DNA for the CDR3: TGTGCCAGCAGACTGACAGGGGCTCGGGAAAAACTGTTTTTT.

The chain couples TRBV2 to TRBJ1-5; tentatively, D is TRBD1 (5 bases). CDR1 and CDR2 (germline): SNHLY, FYNNEI. The germline V and J ends were trimmed by 4 bases and 5 bases, with 9 bases remaining between them. This CDR3 region has 13 residues. The chain's CDR3 is CASSVTEHQPQHF. The CDR3 bases are TGTGCCAGCAGTGTGACAGAACATCAGCCCCAGCATTTT.

The J gene is TRBJ1-2, the V gene TRBV5-5; 9 nucleotides line up with TRBD1. Trimming removed 4 bases from V and 0 bases from J; junction bases left unmatched: 16. From germline, CDR1 is SGHKS and CDR2 YYEKEE (reference sequence). This CDR3 region has 19 residues. The CDR3: CASSPALRDRALANYGYTF. The CDR3, as DNA: TGTGCCAGCAGCCCCGCTCTCCGGGACAGGGCCCTTGCTAACTATGGCTACACCTTC.

The CDR3 bases are TGCGCCAGCAGCTTGTCTGACGGAGATTATGGCTACACCTTC. It is translated as CASSLSDGDYGYTF. The chain has TRBV5-1 and TRBJ1-2; D is unresolved. The germline V gene encodes CDR1 SGHRS and CDR2 YFSETQ. Trimming stripped 1 base from V and 5 bases from J, with 12 bases between. The CDR3 sequence is 14 residues long.

The J gene is TRBJ1-5, the V gene TRBV6-6; no clear D. The V and J ends lost 4 bases and 4 bases respectively, with 11 bases between them. Germline loops: CDR1 MNHNY, CDR2 SVGAGI (reference sequence). There are 14 residues in the CDR3. The CDR3: CASSSRPGNQPQHF. The CDR3 DNA follows: TGTGCCAGCAGTTCCAGGCCGGGGAATCAGCCCCAGCATTTT.

This clone was seen only a few times. The V gene is TRBV4-1, the J gene TRBJ1-4; 10 positions match TRBD1. The CDR3 runs 16 residues. From germline, CDR1 is MGHRA and CDR2 YSYEKL. With 1 base clipped from V and 7 bases from J, the junction kept 6 bases outside the gene matches. DNA of the CDR3: TGCGCCAGCAGCCAAGCGGAGACAGGGGGCTTTGAAAAACTGTTTTTT. Its protein product is CASSQAETGGFEKLFF.

The chain uses TRBV18 and TRBJ2-7; D is undetermined. The CDR3 is 13 residues long. Germline V gene sequence: CDR1 KGHSH, CDR2 LQKENI. V lost 2 bases and J lost 2, with 7 bases in between. The CDR3 here is CASSPGRAYEQYF. CDR3 DNA: TGTGCCAGCTCACCAGGCAGAGCCTACGAGCAGTACTTC. Looking up the rest from reference TRBV18 and TRBJ2-7 gives the full variable domain: NAGVMQNPRHLVRRRGQEARLRCSPMKGHSHVYWYRQLPEEGLKFMVYLQKENIIDESGMPKERFSAEFPKEGPSILRIQQVVRGDSAAYFCASSPGRAYEQYFGPGTRLTVT.

The V call is TRBV15, the J call TRBJ2-3; 15 bases match TRBD2. Germline loops: CDR1 LNHNV, CDR2 YYDKDF (reference sequence). Trimming removed 2 bases from V and 3 bases from J; junction bases left unmatched: 9. The CDR3 is made up of 19 amino acids. CDR3 DNA sequence: TGTGCCACCAGCAGAACCGGGACTAGCGGGAGGAGGGGGACAGATACGCAGTATTTT. Its protein is CATSRTGTSGRRGTDTQYF.

V and J are TRBV7-9 and TRBJ1-2, with D perhaps matching TRBD1 (5 bases). Germline V gene data show CDR1 as SEHNR and CDR2 as FQNEAQ (reference sequence). V was shortened by 1 base and J by 4 bases, with 7 bases between the two germline ends. The CDR3 has 13 residues. The CDR3 sequence is CASSLEGTYGYTF. The CDR3 DNA sequence: TGTGCCAGCAGCTTAGAGGGGACCTATGGCTACACCTTC.

The V and J genes are TRBV19 and TRBJ1-3; D uncertain. V lost 10 bases, J lost 2 bases, and 12 bases lay in between. This CDR3 has 13 residues. CDR1 and CDR2 (germline): LNHDA, SQIVND (reference sequence). In DNA, the CDR3 is TGTGCCACCCGGACCCCGGCTGGAAACACCATATATTTT. Protein: CATRTPAGNTIYF.

This rearrangement joins TRBV29-1 to TRBJ2-2; the match to TRBD1 covers 7 bases. Germline trimming cut 8 bases from V and 5 bases from J; bases unmatched to any gene: 11. The CDR3 is 14 amino acids. The germline V gene encodes CDR1 SQVTM and CDR2 ANQGSEA. DNA for the CDR3: TGCAGCTTCTCGACAGGGCTGGAGACCGGGGAGCTGTTTTTT. This codes for CSFSTGLETGELFF.

This chain connects TRBV5-8 to TRBJ2-5; D remains ambiguous. Germline V lookup: CDR1 SGHTS, CDR2 YDEGEE. The CDR3 runs to 12 residues. The CDR3 DNA is TGTGCGACCCATCGGTACCAAGAGACCCAGTACTTC. Translation gives CATHRYQETQYF.

This clone was seen once. The rearrangement joins TRBV6-6 to TRBJ2-3; possibly TRBD1 for D (6 bases). The CDR3 covers 14 residues. The germline V gene encodes CDR1 MNHNY and CDR2 SVGAGI (reference sequence). The CDR3 bases are TGTGCTACAGGGCAGGGCGGATTCACAGATACGCAGTATTTT. Translated: CATGQGGFTDTQYF.

This clone came up a few times. J is TRBJ2-3 and V is TRBV5-1; D is unclear. Germline V gene data show CDR1 as SGHRS and CDR2 as YFSETQ. Trimming took 1 base from V and 2 from J, leaving 8 bases between them. The CDR3 is made up of 14 amino acids. The CDR3: CASSLIGVTDTQYF. In DNA form, the CDR3 reads TGCGCCAGCAGCTTGATTGGAGTCACAGATACGCAGTATTTT. Combining the CDR3 with reference TRBV5-1 and TRBJ2-3 gives the whole variable domain KAGVTQTPRYLIKTRGQQVTLSCSPISGHRSVSWYQQTPGQGLQFLFEYFSETQRNKGNFPGRFSGRQFSNSRSEMNVSTLELGDSALYLCASSLIGVTDTQYFGPGTRLTVL.

The chain links TRBV7-2 to TRBJ1-1, with unresolved D. Trimming cost V 0 bases and J 4 bases, with 3 bases left between them. The germline V gene has CDR1 SGHTA and CDR2 FQGNSA. This CDR3 spans 12 amino acids. This chain's CDR3 is CASSLASTEAFF. The CDR3 DNA sequence: TGTGCCAGCAGCTTAGCGAGCACTGAAGCTTTCTTT.

This clone was seen just once. The chain recombines TRBV6-6 with TRBJ1-1; no clear D. CDR1 is MNHNY, CDR2 SVGAGI, per germline (reference sequence). Trimming stripped 6 bases from V and 4 bases from J, with 12 bases between. The CDR3 consists of 13 residues. The CDR3 region is CASRQLSPTEAFF. CDR3 coding DNA: TGTGCCAGCAGACAGCTGAGTCCCACTGAAGCTTTCTTT.

This chain joins TRBV5-1 and TRBJ1-4; 12 nucleotides match TRBD1. The V gene end was trimmed by 5 bases and the J gene end by 8 bases; junction bases not matched to a gene: 16. CDR1 and CDR2 (germline): SGHRS, YFSETQ. The CDR3 has 18 amino acids. CDR3 nucleotides: TGCGCCAGCAGTACCGGGACAGGGGGCGCGGGATTAGGAGAAAAACTGTTTTTT. Amino acid sequence: CASSTGTGGAGLGEKLFF.

The chain has TRBV18 and TRBJ2-7; 8 nucleotides agree with TRBD1. V was pared by 5 bases and J by 6 bases, with 12 bases of the junction left unmatched. This CDR3 contains 15 residues. Looked up from germline, CDR1 is KGHSH and CDR2 is LQKENI. The CDR3 reads CASSDTRDRISEQYF. The CDR3 DNA reads TGTGCCAGCTCAGACACCCGGGACAGGATCAGCGAGCAGTACTTC.

This chain uses TRBV28 with TRBJ2-3; perhaps D is TRBD1 or TRBD2 (5 bases each). Germline V gene data show CDR1 as MDHEN and CDR2 as SYDVKM. This CDR3 has 14 residues. V was clipped by 3 bases and J by 6 bases, with 13 bases between them. The CDR3 nucleotides are TGTGCCAGCAGTTTGTGGGGGAGTGATGATACGCAGTATTTT. This sequence encodes CASSLWGSDDTQYF.

The V gene is TRBV5-5, the J gene TRBJ1-1; 7 bases line up with TRBD1. The CDR3 covers 14 residues. V trimming: 4 bases; J trimming: 7 bases; junction bases outside the gene matches: 10. CDR1 is SGHKS and CDR2 is YYEKEE in the germline V gene (reference sequence). The CDR3 loop is CASSITGERIEAFF. CDR3 bases: TGTGCCAGCAGCATCACAGGGGAGCGCATTGAAGCTTTCTTT.

This sequence joins TRBV7-3 and TRBJ2-3, with D possibly TRBD1 on 5 matching bases. The V gene lost 5 bases and the J gene lost 2 bases, with 17 bases spanning the gap. The CDR3 covers 16 residues. The germline V gene has CDR1 SGHTA and CDR2 FQGTGA. This chain's CDR3 is CASSPTGYTTTDTQYF. Written as DNA, the CDR3 is TGTGCCAGCAGCCCCACAGGTTACACGACCACAGATACGCAGTATTTT.